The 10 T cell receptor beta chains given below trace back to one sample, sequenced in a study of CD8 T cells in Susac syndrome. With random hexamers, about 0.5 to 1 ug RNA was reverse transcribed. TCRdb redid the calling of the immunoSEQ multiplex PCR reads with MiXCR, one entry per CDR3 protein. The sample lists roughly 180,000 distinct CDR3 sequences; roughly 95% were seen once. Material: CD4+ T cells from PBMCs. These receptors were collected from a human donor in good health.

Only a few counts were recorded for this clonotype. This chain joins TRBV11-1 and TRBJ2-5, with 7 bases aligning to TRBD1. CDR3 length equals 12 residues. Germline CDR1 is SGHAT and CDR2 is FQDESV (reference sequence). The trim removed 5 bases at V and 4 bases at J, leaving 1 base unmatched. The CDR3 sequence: CASSGQAETQYF. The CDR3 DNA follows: TGTGCCAGCAGCGGACAGGCAGAGACCCAGTACTTC.

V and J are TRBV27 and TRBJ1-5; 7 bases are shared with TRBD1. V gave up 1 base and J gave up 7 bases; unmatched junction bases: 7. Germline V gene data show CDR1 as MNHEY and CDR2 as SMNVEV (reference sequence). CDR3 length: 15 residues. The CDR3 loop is CASSLYGRGDQPQHF. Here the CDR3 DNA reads TGTGCCAGCAGTTTATATGGCAGGGGGGACCAGCCCCAGCATTTT.

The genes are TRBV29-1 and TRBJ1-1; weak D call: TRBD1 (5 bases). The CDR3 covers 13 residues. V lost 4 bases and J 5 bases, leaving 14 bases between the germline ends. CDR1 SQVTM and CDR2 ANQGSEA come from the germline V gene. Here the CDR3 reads CSVVAGGWTEAFF. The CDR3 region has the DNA TGCAGCGTTGTTGCTGGGGGTTGGACTGAAGCTTTCTTT. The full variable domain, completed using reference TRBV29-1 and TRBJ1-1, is SAVISQKPSRDICQRGTSLTIQCQVDSQVTMMFWYRQQPGQSLTLIATANQGSEATYESGFVIDKFPISRPNLTFSTLTVSNMSPEDSSIYLCSVVAGGWTEAFFGQGTRLTVV.

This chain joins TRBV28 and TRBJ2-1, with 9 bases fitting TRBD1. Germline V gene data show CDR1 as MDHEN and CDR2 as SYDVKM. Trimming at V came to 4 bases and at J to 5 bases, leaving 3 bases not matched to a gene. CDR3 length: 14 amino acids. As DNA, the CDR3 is TGTGCCAGCAGTTCCGGGACAGGGAACAATGAGCAGTTCTTC. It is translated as CASSSGTGNNEQFF.

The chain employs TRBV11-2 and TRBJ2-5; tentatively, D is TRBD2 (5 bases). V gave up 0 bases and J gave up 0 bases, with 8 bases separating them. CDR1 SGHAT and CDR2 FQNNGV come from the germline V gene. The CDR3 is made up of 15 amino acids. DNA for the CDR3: TGTGCCAGCAGCTTAGACCCGGGGAACCAAGAGACCCAGTACTTC. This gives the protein CASSLDPGNQETQYF. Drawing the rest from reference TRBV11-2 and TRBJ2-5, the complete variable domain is EAGVAQSPRYKIIEKRQSVAFWCNPISGHATLYWYQQILGQGPKLLIQFQNNGVVDDSQLPKDRFSAERLKGVDSTLKIQPAKLEDSAVYLCASSLDPGNQETQYFGPGTRLLVL.

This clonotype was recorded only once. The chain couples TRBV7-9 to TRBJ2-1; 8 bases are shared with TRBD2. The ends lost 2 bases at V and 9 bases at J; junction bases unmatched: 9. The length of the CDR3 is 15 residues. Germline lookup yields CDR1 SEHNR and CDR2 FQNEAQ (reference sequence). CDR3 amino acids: CASSLTTSARVEQFF. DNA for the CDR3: TGTGCCAGCAGCTTAACGACTAGCGCTAGGGTTGAGCAGTTCTTC.

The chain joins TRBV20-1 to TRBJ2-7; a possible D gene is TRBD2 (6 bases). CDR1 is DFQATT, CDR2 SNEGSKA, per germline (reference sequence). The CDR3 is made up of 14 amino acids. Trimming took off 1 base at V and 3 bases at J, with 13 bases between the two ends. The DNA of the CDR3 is TGCAGTGCTAGAGGCTGGTCTAGCGACTACGAGCAGTACTTC. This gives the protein CSARGWSSDYEQYF.

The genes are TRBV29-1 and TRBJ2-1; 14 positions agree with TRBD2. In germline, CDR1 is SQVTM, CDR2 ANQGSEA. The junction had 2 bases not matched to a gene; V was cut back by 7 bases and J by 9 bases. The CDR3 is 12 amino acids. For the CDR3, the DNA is TGCAGCGGACTAGCGGGAGGGGGTGAGCAGTTCTTC. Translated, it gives CSGLAGGGEQFF.

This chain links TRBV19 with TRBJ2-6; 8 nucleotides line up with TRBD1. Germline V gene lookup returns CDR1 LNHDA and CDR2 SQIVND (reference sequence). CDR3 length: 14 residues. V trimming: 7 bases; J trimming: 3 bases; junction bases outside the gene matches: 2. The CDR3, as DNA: TGTGCCAGTACAGGGGGCTTTGGGGCCAACGTCCTGACTTTC. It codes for CASTGGFGANVLTF.

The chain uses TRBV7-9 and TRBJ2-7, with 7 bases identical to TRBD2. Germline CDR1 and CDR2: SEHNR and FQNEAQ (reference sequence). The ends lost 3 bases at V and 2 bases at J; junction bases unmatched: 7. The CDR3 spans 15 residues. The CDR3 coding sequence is TGTGCCAGCAGCTTTTCCAGCGGGAAGACCTACGAGCAGTACTTC. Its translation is CASSFSSGKTYEQYF.